Listed here are 13 T cell receptor beta chains from one sample, sequenced in a study of T cell responses to AZD1222 COVID-19 vaccine (dated by TCRdb to 2020 to 2022). Interpreted using the paper, the time point label stands for: baseline before first vaccination. Library prep was done by the immunoSEQ multiplex PCR assay. The immuneACCESS repertoire file appears here via TCRdb, limited to in-frame rearrangements. These files lack a portion of the clones; in checked studies, under half of the deficit traces to unresolved V genes, and the cause of the others is not known. The sample table lists 99,000 or so clones, more than 75% of them with a count of one. Together, the top ten hold about 5% of the sample. The sample was peripheral blood, taken on day 0 of AZD1222 vaccination. The source of these receptors is an adult in good health.

The chain combines TRBV20-1 with TRBJ1-4, with TRBD1 as a possible D gene (5 bases). V lost 3 bases and J lost 3, with 8 bases in between. Germline V gene data show CDR1 as DFQATT and CDR2 as SNEGSKA (reference sequence). The CDR3 sequence is 13 residues long. The CDR3 here is CSASGAANEKLFF. CDR3 nucleotides: TGCAGTGCTAGTGGGGCGGCTAATGAAAAACTGTTTTTT.

V and J are TRBV7-8 and TRBJ2-7; possible D gene TRBD2, 6 bases. The V end lost 5 bases, the J end lost 2 bases, and 13 bases lay between the germline ends. The CDR3 is 14 residues long. Germline V gene sequence: CDR1 SGHVS, CDR2 FQNEAQ. CDR3 region: CASSPEGGAYEQYF. The CDR3 region has the DNA TGTGCCAGCAGCCCCGAGGGCGGGGCCTACGAGCAGTACTTC.

The rearrangement uses TRBV2 and TRBJ2-7; possible D gene TRBD2, 6 bases. Germline V CDR1 and CDR2: SNHLY, FYNNEI. V lost 8 bases and J lost 2, with 13 bases in between. The CDR3 is 13 residues long. The CDR3 loop is CASWNGRAYEQYF. As DNA, the CDR3 is TGTGCCAGCTGGAACGGGAGAGCCTACGAGCAGTACTTC.

This chain uses TRBV4-2 with TRBJ2-7, with a weak D call TRBD2 (6 bases). The V gene lost 4 bases and the J gene lost 3 bases, with 19 bases spanning the gap. The CDR3 extends over 16 amino acids. CDR1 is LGHNA, CDR2 YNFKEQ, per germline. CDR3 protein: CASSLSGGEDIYEQYF. Here the CDR3 DNA reads TGTGCCAGCAGCCTAAGTGGCGGGGAAGACATCTACGAGCAGTACTTC.

The chain uses TRBV5-1 and TRBJ2-1, with 10 bases fitting TRBD1. CDR3 length equals 16 residues. Germline CDR1 reads SGHRS; CDR2 reads YFSETQ. Trimming took 0 bases from V and 4 from J; bases not matched to a gene: 4. The CDR3 sequence: CASSLVGQGLYNEQFF. The CDR3 nucleotides are TGCGCCAGCAGCTTGGTGGGACAGGGGTTATACAATGAGCAGTTCTTC.

The chain recombines TRBV5-1 with TRBJ1-4, with D maybe TRBD1 (5 bases). V lost 4 bases and J 5 bases, leaving 12 bases between the germline ends. CDR3 length equals 14 residues. Germline V gene lookup returns CDR1 SGHRS and CDR2 YFSETQ. This chain's CDR3 is CASSPGLLNEKLFF. The CDR3 DNA is TGCGCCAGCAGCCCGGGACTGTTAAATGAAAAACTGTTTTTT. The whole variable domain, remainder taken from reference TRBV5-1 and TRBJ1-4, is KAGVTQTPRYLIKTRGQQVTLSCSPISGHRSVSWYQQTPGQGLQFLFEYFSETQRNKGNFPGRFSGRQFSNSRSEMNVSTLELGDSALYLCASSPGLLNEKLFFGSGTQLSVL.

The chain couples TRBV5-1 to TRBJ1-2; D perhaps matches TRBD1 (6 bases). Trimming took 4 bases from V and 5 from J, leaving 21 bases between them. Germline lookup yields CDR1 SGHRS and CDR2 YFSETQ. The length of the CDR3 is 16 residues. The CDR3: CASSPSTQGGSYGYTF. The CDR3 bases are TGCGCCAGCAGCCCAAGCACACAGGGTGGTTCGTATGGCTACACCTTC.

On this clone itself: The sample carries other DNA sequences with the same CDR3. V is TRBV2 and J is TRBJ1-1; tentative D call: TRBD1 (5 bases). The V gene lost 3 bases and the J gene lost 1 base, with 6 bases spanning the gap. This CDR3 has 13 amino acids. Germline V CDR1 and CDR2: SNHLY, FYNNEI. The DNA for the CDR3 is TGTGCCAGCAGTGAGAGGGGGAACACTGAAGCTTTCTTT. The encoded protein is CASSERGNTEAFF.

V and J are TRBV5-1 and TRBJ2-2, with 11 bases that match TRBD2. With V trimmed by 4 bases and J by 6 bases, 2 bases remained unmatched. CDR3 length: 14 amino acids. Germline CDR1 SGHRS, CDR2 YFSETQ. The CDR3 bases are TGCGCCAGCAGCGCGGGACTAGCGGCCGGGGAGCTGTTTTTT. Translating gives CASSAGLAAGELFF.

This clone was found a few times. This chain connects TRBV4-3 to TRBJ1-2, with D possibly being TRBD1 (5 bases). Trimming cost V 0 bases and J 4 bases, with 12 bases left between them. Germline assignment: CDR1 LGHNA and CDR2 YSLEER. This CDR3 has 15 residues. The CDR3 spells CASSQDIGGSYGYTF. DNA of the CDR3: TGCGCCAGCAGCCAAGATATTGGGGGGTCCTATGGCTACACCTTC.

This clone was seen a handful of times. The chain links TRBV5-1 to TRBJ2-3; D tentatively fits TRBD1 or TRBD2 (6 bases each). This CDR3 has 14 residues. Germline-derived CDR1 and CDR2 are SGHRS and YFSETQ. V shed 10 bases and J shed 1 base, with 16 bases lying between them. CDR3 protein: CAGGTLQGTDTQYF. The CDR3 region has the DNA TGCGCCGGGGGGACACTCCAAGGCACAGATACGCAGTATTTT.

The chain recombines TRBV5-1 with TRBJ2-1; 14 nucleotides agree with TRBD2. Germline V gene data show CDR1 as SGHRS and CDR2 as YFSETQ. Losses at the gene ends were 0 bases for V and 11 bases for J; bases not matched to a gene: 10. This CDR3 is 17 amino acids long. The CDR3 DNA follows: TGCGCCAGCAGCTTGGCCGGTGGGACTAGCGGGGGTGTGCAGCAGTTCTTC. Translation gives CASSLAGGTSGGVQQFF.

The chain employs TRBV13 and TRBJ1-4; unclear D gene. The V gene's germline CDR1 is PRHDT and CDR2 FYEKMQ (reference sequence). V lost 4 bases to trimming and J lost 4 bases, with 7 bases between them. The CDR3 runs 13 residues. CDR3 nucleotide sequence: TGTGCCAGCAGCTCCCAGAATAATGAAAAACTGTTTTTT. It specifies CASSSQNNEKLFF.